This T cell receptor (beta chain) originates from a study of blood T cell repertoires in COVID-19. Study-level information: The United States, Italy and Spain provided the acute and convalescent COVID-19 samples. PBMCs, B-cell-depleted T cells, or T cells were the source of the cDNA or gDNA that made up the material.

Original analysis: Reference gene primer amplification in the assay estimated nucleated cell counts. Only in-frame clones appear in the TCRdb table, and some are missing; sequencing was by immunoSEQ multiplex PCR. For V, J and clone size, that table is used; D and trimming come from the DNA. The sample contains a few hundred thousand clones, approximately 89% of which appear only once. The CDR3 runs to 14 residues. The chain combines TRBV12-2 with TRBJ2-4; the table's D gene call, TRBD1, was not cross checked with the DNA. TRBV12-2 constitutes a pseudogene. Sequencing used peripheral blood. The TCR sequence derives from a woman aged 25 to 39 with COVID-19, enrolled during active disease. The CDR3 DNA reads TGTGCAAGTCGCACTTGGGGCCGCGCTAACATTCAGTACTTC. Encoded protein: CASRTWGRANIQYF.